The 20 T cell receptor beta chains in this list originate from one sample, sequenced in a study of blood T cell repertoires in COVID-19. Sequencing used immunoSEQ multiplex PCR; TCRdb keeps in-frame clones, though not all of them. The sample has approximately 130,000 clones, almost 85% seen once; the top ten hold more than 10%. Specimen: peripheral blood. The receptors stem from a human donor in a cohort sampled during active COVID-19.

The rearrangement uses TRBV6-5 and TRBJ1-1, with TRBD1 identical over 8 bases. The CDR3 contains 14 residues. With 10 bases clipped from V and 1 base from J, the junction kept 8 bases outside the gene matches. In germline, CDR1 is MNHEY, CDR2 SVGAGI. CDR3 sequence: CAIQQQGGNTEAFF. For the CDR3, the DNA is TGTGCCATACAGCAACAGGGGGGGAACACTGAAGCTTTCTTT.

The chain links TRBV2 to TRBJ1-6; 7 positions agree with TRBD1. V gave up 6 bases and J gave up 8 bases; unmatched junction bases: 4. The CDR3 spans 13 residues. Germline V CDR1 and CDR2: SNHLY, FYNNEI. The CDR3 nucleotides read TGTGCCAGCAGGGGAGGACAGGATTCACCCCTCCACTTT. It specifies CASRGGQDSPLHF.

The V gene is TRBV5-1, the J gene TRBJ1-1; D is perhaps TRBD1 (5 bases). The V and J ends lost 4 bases and 8 bases respectively, with 18 bases between them. Germline loops: CDR1 SGHRS, CDR2 YFSETQ. CDR3 length: 14 residues. The CDR3 sequence is CASSTSVGAREAFF. In nucleotides, the CDR3 is TGCGCCAGCAGCACCTCTGTAGGGGCAAGGGAAGCTTTCTTT.

The chain joins TRBV6-5 to TRBJ1-4, with D maybe TRBD1 (5 bases). The CDR3 is made up of 13 amino acids. V was pared by 5 bases and J by 8 bases, with 12 bases between. CDR1 is MNHEY, CDR2 SVGAGI, per germline. CDR3 sequence: CASSTPGGEKLFF. The CDR3 coding sequence is TGTGCCAGCAGTACCCCCGGGGGGGAAAAACTGTTTTTT.

The chain joins TRBV14 to TRBJ1-2, with D hard to call. CDR1 and CDR2 from the germline V gene are SGHDN and FVKESK. CDR3 size: 12 residues. Trimming took 4 bases from V and 2 from J, leaving 5 bases between them. CDR3 in DNA: TGTGCCAGCAGCCCCGGGAACTATGGCTACACCTTC. Amino acid sequence: CASSPGNYGYTF.

V gene TRBV2 combines with J gene TRBJ1-6, with D maybe TRBD1 (5 bases). The CDR3 length is 14 residues. The ends were cut back, 6 bases at V and 7 bases at J, with 13 bases in the middle. Germline CDR1 SNHLY, CDR2 FYNNEI. Here the CDR3 reads CASRDQGKNSPLHF. DNA for the CDR3: TGTGCCAGCAGGGACCAGGGAAAAAATTCACCCCTCCACTTT.

This clone has a single count. V gene TRBV15 combines with J gene TRBJ2-7, with 16 bases aligning to TRBD2. The CDR3 is made up of 17 amino acids. The germline gives CDR1 LNHNV, CDR2 YYDKDF (reference sequence). Trimming at V came to 9 bases and at J to 0 bases, leaving 8 bases not matched to a gene. The CDR3 sequence: CATRPGLAGGSSYEQYF. Here the CDR3 DNA reads TGTGCCACGCGCCCGGGACTAGCGGGGGGGAGCTCCTACGAGCAGTACTTC.

The CDR3 coding sequence is TGTGCCAGCAGCCAAGCCGGCAGGGGAATCTACGAGCAGTACTTC. Protein product: CASSQAGRGIYEQYF. This sequence joins TRBV3-1 (or the pseudogene TRBV3-2) and TRBJ2-7, with D tentatively TRBD1 (6 bases). CDR3 length: 15 residues. V shed 1 base and J shed 3 bases, with 13 bases lying between them. The V gene's germline CDR1 is LGHDT and CDR2 YNNKEL (reference sequence).

This clone was detected a few times. The CDR3 bases are TGCGCCAGCAGTGAGGACAGGGGAGGAATATGGGAGCAGTACTTC. Translated: CASSEDRGGIWEQYF. V gene TRBV10-2 combines with J gene TRBJ2-7; 8 nucleotides line up with TRBD1. From germline, CDR1 is WSHSY and CDR2 SAAADI. V shed 2 bases and J 7 bases; nucleotides not matched to a gene: 10. The CDR3 has 15 residues.

This chain's CDR3 is CASGRGQGVDTQYF. DNA of the CDR3: TGTGCCAGCGGGCGGGGCCAGGGCGTAGATACGCAGTATTTT. The V gene is TRBV7-2, the J gene TRBJ2-3, with D perhaps matching TRBD2 (6 bases). CDR1 and CDR2 from the germline V gene are SGHTA and FQGNSA. The CDR3 spans 14 residues. Trimming cost V 8 bases and J 5 bases, with 17 bases left between them.

The CDR3 nucleotides are TGTGCCAGCAGCTTGGGACAGTCCCTCTACGAGCAGTACTTC. Amino acid sequence: CASSLGQSLYEQYF. The J gene is TRBJ2-7, the V gene TRBV7-2; 7 bases line up with TRBD1. Germline-derived CDR1 and CDR2 are SGHTA and FQGNSA. Losses at the gene ends were 3 bases for V and 3 bases for J; bases not matched to a gene: 5. This CDR3 has 14 amino acids.

The gene calls are TRBV27 and TRBJ1-6; D perhaps matches TRBD1 (5 bases). The germline CDR1 and CDR2 sequences are MNHEY and SMNVEV (reference sequence). Trimming removed 3 bases from V and 7 bases from J, with 10 bases in between. The CDR3 length is 14 residues. In DNA, the CDR3 is TGTGCCAGCAGTTTTTACCCAGGGAATTCACCCCTCCACTTT. Its protein is CASSFYPGNSPLHF.

The gene calls are TRBV19 and TRBJ1-1, with TRBD1 identical over 8 bases. The CDR3 loop spans 14 amino acids. Germline lookup yields CDR1 LNHDA and CDR2 SQIVND (reference sequence). Trimming at V came to 5 bases and at J to 10 bases, leaving 12 bases not matched to a gene. CDR3 sequence: CASSPDRVGWGAFF. Here the CDR3 DNA reads TGTGCCAGTAGTCCGGACAGGGTGGGTTGGGGAGCTTTCTTT.

The rearrangement links TRBV7-2 to TRBJ1-4; no firm D call. CDR3 length equals 14 residues. Trimming left V 6 bases short and J 1 base short, with 9 bases between. In germline, CDR1 is SGHTA, CDR2 FQGNSA. In DNA form, the CDR3 reads TGTGCCAGCAGTCCCAGGCGAACTAATGAAAAACTGTTTTTT. Encoded protein: CASSPRRTNEKLFF.

The chain links TRBV7-9 to TRBJ2-1; TRBD2 agrees at 7 bases. The CDR3 covers 15 residues. The junction had 6 bases not matched to a gene; V was cut back by 5 bases and J by 2 bases. From germline, CDR1 is SEHNR and CDR2 FQNEAQ (reference sequence). As DNA, the CDR3 is TGTGCCAGCAGCATTACTAGCGAAACCTACAATGAGCAGTTCTTC. The encoded protein is CASSITSETYNEQFF.

This chain uses TRBV5-1 with TRBJ1-6; D is perhaps TRBD1 (5 bases). The germline V gene encodes CDR1 SGHRS and CDR2 YFSETQ. This CDR3 contains 15 residues. Trimming cost V 0 bases and J 5 bases, with 9 bases left between them. The CDR3 DNA reads as TGCGCCAGCAGCTTGGAGGGGTCAAATAATTCACCCCTCCACTTT. Its translation: CASSLEGSNNSPLHF.

Only one count was recorded for this clone. V gene TRBV6-5 combines with J gene TRBJ1-6; D not certain. V was shortened by 6 bases and J by 9 bases, with 15 bases between the two germline ends. Germline loops: CDR1 MNHEY, CDR2 SVGAGI. The CDR3 contains 14 residues. This CDR3 is CASRPGWFSSPLHF. As DNA, the CDR3 is TGTGCCAGCAGACCAGGTTGGTTCAGTTCACCCCTCCACTTT.

This clone has only a few counts. The gene calls are TRBV2 and TRBJ2-1; D possibly corresponds to TRBD2 (6 bases). Trimming took 4 bases from V and 9 from J, leaving 19 bases between them. Per germline, CDR1 SNHLY and CDR2 FYNNEI. This CDR3 contains 15 residues. CDR3 in amino acids: CASSGSGGLLSEQFF. The CDR3 DNA reads TGTGCCAGCAGTGGGTCTGGAGGGCTCTTAAGTGAGCAGTTCTTC.

This chain connects TRBV6-5 to TRBJ2-7, with 10 bases aligning to TRBD1. V was pared by 6 bases and J by 5 bases, with 10 bases of the junction left unmatched. The CDR3 length is 15 residues. From germline, CDR1 is MNHEY and CDR2 SVGAGI. The CDR3 DNA sequence: TGTGCCAGCAGACCGGGACAGGGGATTGTCAACGAGCAGTACTTC. It encodes CASRPGQGIVNEQYF.

This rearrangement joins TRBV5-6 to TRBJ2-7, with 11 bases aligning to TRBD1. The CDR3 is made up of 14 amino acids. The germline gives CDR1 SGHDT, CDR2 YYEEEE. Trimming cost V 5 bases and J 4 bases; bases outside gene matches: 5. The CDR3 reads CASSYRDRGYEQYF. The CDR3 coding sequence is TGTGCCAGCAGTTACCGGGACAGGGGGTACGAGCAGTACTTC. Looking up the rest from reference TRBV5-6 and TRBJ2-7 gives the full variable domain: DAGVTQSPTHLIKTRGQQVTLRCSPKSGHDTVSWYQQALGQGPQFIFQYYEEEERQRGNFPDRFSGHQFPNYSSELNVNALLLGDSALYLCASSYRDRGYEQYFGPGTRLTVT.